Following are 17 T cell receptor beta chains from one sample sequenced in a study of blood T cell repertoires in COVID-19. Assay: immunoSEQ multiplex PCR; the TCRdb copy retains only in-frame clones and omits some. The sample carries roughly 180,000 clones, around 95% recorded once. The sequenced sample consisted of peripheral blood. The receptor source for this set is a man aged 30 to 39 with COVID-19, enrolled during active disease.

This clone has more than one count but fewer than ten. The genes are TRBV5-4 and TRBJ1-5; possible D gene TRBD1, 5 bases. CDR1 SGHNT and CDR2 YYREEE come from the germline V gene (reference sequence). Trimming took 0 bases from V and 2 from J, leaving 6 bases between them. The CDR3 spans 14 residues. The CDR3 region is CASSLGGGNQPQHF. CDR3 DNA: TGTGCCAGCAGCTTGGGGGGCGGCAATCAGCCCCAGCATTTT. The entire variable domain, with the rest obtained from reference TRBV5-4 and TRBJ1-5, is as follows: ETGVTQSPTHLIKTRGQQVTLRCSSQSGHNTVSWYQQALGQGPQFIFQYYREEENGRGNFPPRFSGLQFPNYSSELNVNALELDDSALYLCASSLGGGNQPQHFGDGTRLSIL.

The CDR3 DNA reads as TGTGCCAGTAGTACCGTGACAGGGCCCCTCTACGAGCAGTACTTC. It yields the protein CASSTVTGPLYEQYF. V usage is TRBV19 and J usage is TRBJ2-7, with TRBD1 matching over 7 bases. The germline gives CDR1 LNHDA, CDR2 SQIVND (reference sequence). The CDR3 contains 15 residues. V was clipped by 4 bases and J by 3 bases; unmatched bases: 9.

V is TRBV6-5 and J is TRBJ2-7; the match to TRBD1 covers 10 bases. There are 15 residues in the CDR3. Germline trimming cut 2 bases from V and 2 bases from J; bases unmatched to any gene: 3. Germline lookup yields CDR1 MNHEY and CDR2 SVGAGI. CDR3 nucleotide sequence: TGTGCCAGCAGTTACGGACAGGGGGGCCCCTACGAGCAGTACTTC. Residues: CASSYGQGGPYEQYF.

The chain uses TRBV5-1 and TRBJ2-3, with 8 bases lining up with TRBD1. The V gene end was trimmed by 0 bases and the J gene end by 0 bases; junction bases not matched to a gene: 3. Germline values: CDR1 SGHRS, CDR2 YFSETQ. The CDR3 extends over 16 amino acids. The CDR3 DNA follows: TGCGCCAGCAGCTTGGGGGGACAGGCTAGCACAGATACGCAGTATTTT. Translation: CASSLGGQASTDTQYF.

This clone was picked up a small number of times. The chain combines TRBV24-1 with TRBJ1-5; 7 nucleotides line up with TRBD1. Trimming at V came to 9 bases and at J to 5 bases, leaving 18 bases not matched to a gene. CDR1 KGHDR and CDR2 SFDVKD come from the germline V gene. The CDR3 contains 17 residues. Written as DNA, the CDR3 is TGTGCCACCCTACCACAGAATCAGGGGGTAAAGGATCAGCCCCAGCATTTT. Its translation: CATLPQNQGVKDQPQHF.

This chain joins TRBV11-3 and TRBJ2-2; the match to TRBD1 covers 12 bases. This CDR3 spans 15 amino acids. Looked up from germline, CDR1 is SGHNT and CDR2 is YENEEA. With 6 bases clipped from V and 6 bases from J, the junction kept 5 bases outside the gene matches. CDR3 DNA sequence: TGTGCCAGCAGGGAGGGACAGGGGGCATCCGGGGAGCTGTTTTTT. It specifies CASREGQGASGELFF.

V usage is TRBV6-5 and J usage is TRBJ2-7; the match to TRBD2 covers 15 bases. CDR3 size: 15 residues. Looked up from germline, CDR1 is MNHEY and CDR2 is SVGAGI. Trimming cost V 6 bases and J 4 bases; bases outside gene matches: 4. CDR3 region: CASRGLAGGTYEQYF. Written as DNA, the CDR3 is TGTGCCAGCAGGGGACTAGCGGGGGGTACGTACGAGCAGTACTTC.

This clone was seen only once. The chain carries TRBV5-1 and TRBJ1-1; TRBD1 matches at 7 bases. The germline V gene encodes CDR1 SGHRS and CDR2 YFSETQ. Trimming removed 3 bases from V and 3 bases from J; junction bases left unmatched: 5. The CDR3 contains 14 residues. The CDR3 region has the DNA TGCGCCAGCAGCTACAGGGACAGCGACACTGAAGCTTTCTTT. The encoded protein is CASSYRDSDTEAFF.

The chain couples TRBV19 to TRBJ2-3, with D possibly being TRBD2 (5 bases). The CDR3 length is 15 residues. Trimming stripped 5 bases from V and 0 bases from J, with 12 bases between. CDR1 LNHDA and CDR2 SQIVND come from the germline V gene (reference sequence). The CDR3 DNA follows: TGTGCCAGTAGTGCTGAAGAGGGAAGCACAGATACGCAGTATTTT. Protein: CASSAEEGSTDTQYF. Together with reference TRBV19 and TRBJ2-3, the CDR3 gives the full variable domain: DGGITQSPKYLFRKEGQNVTLSCEQNLNHDAMYWYRQDPGQGLRLIYYSQIVNDFQKGDIAEGYSVSREKKESFPLTVTSAQKNPTAFYLCASSAEEGSTDTQYFGPGTRLTVL.

V gene TRBV4-1 combines with J gene TRBJ1-1, with a weak D call TRBD1 (5 bases). Germline V gene data show CDR1 as MGHRA and CDR2 as YSYEKL. The CDR3 runs 14 residues. V was pared by 3 bases and J by 4 bases, with 12 bases between. In nucleotides, the CDR3 is TGCGCCAGCAGCCACCTGACAGCCGCCACTGAAGCTTTCTTT. Translation: CASSHLTAATEAFF.

V and J are TRBV2 and TRBJ2-5, with a tentative D call TRBD1 (6 bases). V gave up 6 bases and J gave up 4 bases, with 15 bases separating them. Germline values: CDR1 SNHLY, CDR2 FYNNEI. The CDR3 covers 14 residues. The CDR3 DNA reads as TGTGCCAGCAGGGATGATGGGACATCAGAGACCCAGTACTTC. Protein product: CASRDDGTSETQYF. Using reference TRBV2 and TRBJ2-5 for the parts outside the CDR3, the full variable domain is EPEVTQTPSHQVTQMGQEVILRCVPISNHLYFYWYRQILGQKVEFLVSFYNNEISEKSEIFDDQFSVERPDGSNFTLKIRSTKLEDSAMYFCASRDDGTSETQYFGPGTRLLVL.

The V call is TRBV11-2, the J call TRBJ2-1; 11 bases map to TRBD2. Germline V gene sequence: CDR1 SGHAT, CDR2 FQNNGV. The CDR3 is made up of 17 amino acids. The V segment lost 2 bases and the J segment 4 bases; nucleotides outside the gene matches: 7. CDR3 nucleotides: TGTGCCAGCAGCTTAAGCGGCCTAGCGGGGGGTTACAATGAGCAGTTCTTC. Its protein is CASSLSGLAGGYNEQFF.

The chain carries TRBV27 and TRBJ2-7; D may be TRBD1 (5 bases). V was trimmed by 5 bases and J by 1 base, leaving 15 bases between them. Per germline, CDR1 MNHEY and CDR2 SMNVEV (reference sequence). The CDR3 consists of 15 residues. CDR3 DNA: TGTGCCAGCAGTCCGTTTCAACCAGGGTCCTACGAGCAGTACTTC. Protein: CASSPFQPGSYEQYF.

The chain carries TRBV6-6 and TRBJ2-3; 8 positions agree with TRBD2. Germline-derived CDR1 and CDR2 are MNHNY and SVGAGI (reference sequence). The CDR3 is 14 residues long. Trimming removed 7 bases from V and 3 bases from J; junction bases left unmatched: 6. The chain's CDR3 is CASNGGGWTDTQYF. The DNA for the CDR3 is TGTGCCAGCAACGGCGGGGGGTGGACAGATACGCAGTATTTT.

This chain joins TRBV6-5 and TRBJ1-1; D ambiguous. Germline V gene lookup returns CDR1 MNHEY and CDR2 SVGAGI. Trimming left V 7 bases short and J 7 bases short, with 19 bases between. This CDR3 is built from 14 residues. In DNA form, the CDR3 reads TGTGCCAGCATTAGTTCTCTCCCGAACGGTGAAGCTTTCTTT. This gives the protein CASISSLPNGEAFF.

This clone was detected only a few times. V and J are TRBV3-1 (or the pseudogene TRBV3-2) and TRBJ2-5, with TRBD1 matching 8 bases. With V trimmed by 0 bases and J by 5 bases, 8 bases remained unmatched. Germline-derived CDR1 and CDR2 are LGHDT and YNNKEL (reference sequence). The CDR3 extends over 16 amino acids. The DNA of the CDR3 is TGTGCCAGCAGCCAAGATTCGGCAGGGGGCTATGAGACCCAGTACTTC. Protein: CASSQDSAGGYETQYF.

The V call is TRBV20-1, the J call TRBJ1-2, with a weak D call TRBD1 (6 bases). V was cut by 6 bases and J by 8 bases, with 13 bases left in between. This CDR3 contains 11 residues. Germline CDR1 and CDR2: DFQATT and SNEGSKA (reference sequence). CDR3 nucleotides: TGCAGTGCCGGACAGCCCGAGGGCTACACCTTC. The encoded protein is CSAGQPEGYTF.